Each of the 6 T cell receptor beta chains below was sequenced from the same sample in a study of T cell responses to AZD1222 COVID-19 vaccine. Only in-frame clones appear in the TCRdb table, and some are missing; sequencing was by immunoSEQ multiplex PCR. The sample lists 95,000 to 150,000 clones; about 92% were seen once. Sequences were derived from peripheral blood, sampled 28 days after the second AZD1222 dose. Source of these receptors: an adult who received the AZD1222 COVID-19 vaccine.

The V call is TRBV6-5, the J call TRBJ1-5, with unresolved D. The CDR3 sequence is 13 residues long. V was clipped by 6 bases and J by 3 bases, with 9 bases between them. CDR1 MNHEY and CDR2 SVGAGI come from the germline V gene. CDR3 region: CASRRIINQPQHF. The CDR3 DNA sequence: TGTGCCAGCAGAAGGATTATCAATCAGCCCCAGCATTTT.

The rearrangement joins TRBV10-3 to TRBJ2-7; no reliable D call. The CDR3 has 13 residues. The V and J ends lost 2 bases and 3 bases respectively, with 8 bases between them. Germline CDR1 ENHRY, CDR2 SYGVKD. The DNA of the CDR3 is TGTGCCATCAGTGAGCGGTCGGTCTACGAGCAGTACTTC. Its protein product is CAISERSVYEQYF.

The chain recombines TRBV5-4 with TRBJ1-6; a weak D match, TRBD1 (6 bases). Trimming took 4 bases from V and 7 from J, leaving 12 bases between them. In germline, CDR1 is SGHNT, CDR2 YYREEE (reference sequence). This CDR3 spans 14 amino acids. The CDR3 is CASSADSSNSPLHF. CDR3 nucleotides: TGTGCCAGCAGCGCGGACAGTTCGAATTCACCCCTCCACTTT. The entire variable domain, with the rest obtained from reference TRBV5-4 and TRBJ1-6, is as follows: ETGVTQSPTHLIKTRGQQVTLRCSSQSGHNTVSWYQQALGQGPQFIFQYYREEENGRGNFPPRFSGLQFPNYSSELNVNALELDDSALYLCASSADSSNSPLHFGNGTRLTVT.

This clone was picked up a small number of times. Here the CDR3 reads CASSIDRANYGYTF. The DNA for the CDR3 is TGTGCCAGCAGTATTGACAGGGCTAACTATGGCTACACCTTC. The chain is built from TRBV28 and TRBJ1-2, with 7 positions matching TRBD1. The CDR3 spans 14 residues. CDR1 MDHEN and CDR2 SYDVKM come from the germline V gene. The junction had 3 bases not matched to a gene; V was cut back by 5 bases and J by 0 bases.

V gene TRBV28 combines with J gene TRBJ1-2; no reliable D call. Between the trimmed V and J ends, which lost 8 bases and 7 bases, there was a span of 8 bases. The CDR3 loop spans 10 amino acids. Germline CDR1 reads MDHEN; CDR2 reads SYDVKM. CDR3: CASRFFGYTF. In nucleotides, the CDR3 is TGTGCCAGCCGGTTTTTTGGCTACACCTTC.

The chain uses TRBV5-1 and TRBJ2-6; D remains unclear. Germline CDR1 SGHRS, CDR2 YFSETQ. Trimming stripped 0 bases from V and 1 base from J, with 2 bases between. CDR3 length equals 14 residues. The CDR3 DNA follows: TGCGCCAGCAGCTTGGTTTCTGGGGCCAACGTCCTGACTTTC. This sequence encodes CASSLVSGANVLTF.